These 25 T cell receptor beta chains were sequenced from one sample in a study of T cell repertoires in cytomegalovirus infection. Each CDR3 protein gets one entry after TCRdb re-called the reads with MiXCR. The table shows 80,000 or so distinct CDR3 sequences, with 24% occurring only once. No antigen is known for these receptors. Sample: CD8+ T cells from cultured PBMCs, taken from culture after CMV antigen stimulation. The source of these receptors is a human donor in good health (CMV status not recorded). Some clones in this sample may be carry-over from other donors' samples.

This clonotype was found a few times. The rearrangement joins TRBV18 to TRBJ2-1; D ambiguous. The germline V gene has CDR1 KGHSH and CDR2 LQKENI. This CDR3 region has 15 residues. Trimming cost V 1 base and J 7 bases, with 14 bases left between them. The CDR3 DNA follows: TGTGCCAGCTCACCACGAGCACTGGGTTGGAATGAGCAGTTCTTC. Translating gives CASSPRALGWNEQFF.

The table lists this clonotype with many counts. The chain uses TRBV24-1 and TRBJ2-1, with D hard to call. The CDR3 runs to 15 residues. The V gene lost 5 bases and the J gene lost 0 bases, with 10 bases spanning the gap. Germline V gene lookup returns CDR1 KGHDR and CDR2 SFDVKD. For the CDR3, the DNA is TGTGCCACCAGTGGGTTCCGCGACTCCTACAATGAGCAGTTCTTC. This translates into CATSGFRDSYNEQFF.

The chain has TRBV29-1 and TRBJ1-3; D is perhaps TRBD1 (6 bases). V was pared by 6 bases and J by 0 bases, with 18 bases between. CDR3 size: 16 residues. Germline values: CDR1 SQVTM, CDR2 ANQGSEA. For the CDR3, the DNA is TGCAGCGTAGGGGGGGATCCCGATGACTCTGGAAACACCATATATTTT. It encodes CSVGGDPDDSGNTIYF.

This clonotype was observed a few times. This chain joins TRBV11-2 and TRBJ2-1; D might be TRBD2 (5 bases). CDR3 length: 13 residues. The germline V gene has CDR1 SGHAT and CDR2 FQNNGV. Deletions cut 5 bases from V and 0 bases from J, with 5 bases between. DNA of the CDR3: TGTGCCAGCAGCCGGGACTCCTACAATGAGCAGTTCTTC. Translation gives CASSRDSYNEQFF.

This chain links TRBV7-4 with TRBJ2-5, with 7 bases lining up with TRBD1. The germline V gene encodes CDR1 SGHVT and CDR2 SQSDAQ. After removal of 5 bases from V and 6 bases from J, the junction contained 15 bases not matched to a gene. The CDR3 runs to 16 residues. The CDR3 DNA follows: TGTGCCAGCAGCCATGCCCTGGACAGGAATATAAAGACCCAGTACTTC. Translated: CASSHALDRNIKTQYF.

The chain has TRBV20-1 and TRBJ2-7; TRBD2 matches 8 bases. The trim removed 3 bases at V and 1 base at J, leaving 17 bases unmatched. CDR1 is DFQATT, CDR2 SNEGSKA, per germline (reference sequence). The CDR3 runs to 18 residues. CDR3 nucleotide sequence: TGCAGTGCTAGTACCGTTTTTGGGTCTAGCGGGTCTTCCTACGAGCAGTACTTC. This codes for CSASTVFGSSGSSYEQYF.

This chain uses TRBV11-2 with TRBJ2-7, with 10 bases fitting TRBD2. The CDR3 runs to 14 residues. V shed 5 bases, J shed 4 bases, and the junction held 5 bases outside the gene matches. The germline V gene encodes CDR1 SGHAT and CDR2 FQNNGV. The CDR3 coding sequence is TGTGCCAGCAGCCACGCTAGCGGGAGTTACGAGCAGTACTTC. It encodes CASSHASGSYEQYF.

This clonotype has only a few counts. The chain is built from TRBV2 and TRBJ2-1; D is possibly TRBD1 (6 bases). The CDR3 has 14 amino acids. V was pared by 6 bases and J by 8 bases, with 17 bases between. Germline lookup yields CDR1 SNHLY and CDR2 FYNNEI. CDR3 nucleotides: TGTGCCAGCAGGGACAGTTGGATAAGCTATGAGCAGTTCTTC. Translation: CASRDSWISYEQFF.

This clonotype was observed a handful of times. The chain recombines TRBV7-8 with TRBJ1-2; 8 bases are shared with TRBD1. Looked up from germline, CDR1 is SGHVS and CDR2 is FQNEAQ. The V segment lost 7 bases and the J segment 8 bases; nucleotides outside the gene matches: 24. This CDR3 spans 18 amino acids. Here the CDR3 reads CASTSFERGQDPSWGYTF. The CDR3, as DNA: TGTGCCAGCACCAGTTTTGAGAGGGGACAGGACCCTTCCTGGGGCTACACCTTC.

This clonotype showed up just a few times. V usage is TRBV6-1 and J usage is TRBJ2-7, with TRBD1 matching over 9 bases. J was trimmed by 2 bases and V by 4 bases; bases with no gene match: 6. The germline V gene has CDR1 MNHNS and CDR2 SASEGT. The CDR3 spans 15 residues. The chain's CDR3 is CASSVLDRGAYEQYF. In nucleotides, the CDR3 is TGTGCCAGCAGTGTTTTGGACAGGGGAGCCTACGAGCAGTACTTC.

This clonotype was recorded at least ten times. The V gene is TRBV7-6, the J gene TRBJ1-2; TRBD1 might be the D (6 bases). Germline V gives CDR1 SGHVS, CDR2 FNYEAQ. CDR3 size: 13 residues. Trimming took 4 bases from V and 0 from J, leaving 6 bases between them. The CDR3 region is CASSWTANYGYTF. CDR3 sequence (DNA): TGTGCCAGCAGCTGGACAGCTAACTATGGCTACACCTTC.

This chain joins TRBV4-1 and TRBJ2-3; D unresolved. This CDR3 is 15 amino acids long. Germline V gene sequence: CDR1 MGHRA, CDR2 YSYEKL. The V end lost 0 bases, the J end lost 0 bases, and 7 bases lay between the germline ends. CDR3 nucleotide sequence: TGCGCCAGCAGCCAAGAAGACCGAAGCACAGATACGCAGTATTTT. Translated, it gives CASSQEDRSTDTQYF.

This clonotype turned up a few times. The chain links TRBV19 to TRBJ1-5, with D hard to call. V was trimmed by 5 bases and J by 0 bases, leaving 8 bases between them. There are 14 residues in the CDR3. The V gene's germline CDR1 is LNHDA and CDR2 SQIVND (reference sequence). The chain's CDR3 is CASSLIDSNQPQHF. In DNA, the CDR3 is TGTGCCAGTAGTTTAATAGATAGCAATCAGCCCCAGCATTTT.

This clonotype was observed a handful of times. The chain uses TRBV5-1 and TRBJ2-7; 15 bases align to TRBD2. CDR1 is SGHRS, CDR2 YFSETQ, per germline. The CDR3 extends over 17 amino acids. The V and J ends lost 4 bases and 3 bases, in that order; junction bases with no gene match: 8. CDR3 sequence: CASSLLGLAGGNYEQYF. CDR3 nucleotides: TGCGCCAGCAGCCTCCTAGGACTAGCGGGAGGGAACTACGAGCAGTACTTC.

The rearrangement uses TRBV5-6 and TRBJ2-3, with no clear D. Trimming cost V 0 bases and J 8 bases, with 7 bases left between them. The CDR3 contains 12 residues. Germline loops: CDR1 SGHDT, CDR2 YYEEEE. The CDR3 sequence: CASSLASGTQYF. In DNA, the CDR3 is TGTGCCAGCAGCTTGGCCAGTGGTACGCAGTATTTT.

On this clonotype itself: A much bigger clone sits one base away, suggesting this may be a read error. The genes are TRBV24-1 and TRBJ2-1, with TRBD2 matching over 9 bases. This CDR3 spans 16 amino acids. The germline gives CDR1 KGHDR, CDR2 SFDVKD. The CDR3 DNA is TGTGCCACCGGTGATTCTCTAGCGGGAAGAGGGAATGAGCAGTTCTTC. This gives the protein CATGDSLAGRGNEQFF.

This clonotype was counted ten times or more. The chain recombines TRBV11-2 with TRBJ1-5; D might be TRBD1 (6 bases). Per germline, CDR1 SGHAT and CDR2 FQNNGV. Trimming took 5 bases from V and 3 from J, leaving 11 bases between them. The CDR3 runs to 14 residues. CDR3 sequence reads: CASSATGINQPQHF. For the CDR3, the DNA is TGTGCCAGCAGCGCGACAGGCATCAATCAGCCCCAGCATTTT.

The V and J genes are TRBV19 and TRBJ2-1, with TRBD2 matching 14 bases. Germline V lookup: CDR1 LNHDA, CDR2 SQIVND (reference sequence). This CDR3 is 16 amino acids long. The V and J ends lost 3 bases and 9 bases, in that order; junction bases with no gene match: 7. The CDR3 reads CASSIGTSGSIGEQFF. The CDR3 coding sequence is TGTGCCAGTAGTATCGGGACTAGCGGGAGTATTGGTGAGCAGTTCTTC.

This clonotype came up a few times. CDR3 residues: CASSFYGGYEQYF. The CDR3 coding sequence is TGTGCCAGCAGTTTTTACGGGGGATACGAGCAGTACTTC. The chain joins TRBV12-3 or TRBV12-4 to TRBJ2-7; a possible D gene is TRBD2 (6 bases). With 3 bases removed from V and 4 bases from J, the gap between germline ends came to 10 bases. CDR3 length: 13 residues.

This chain uses TRBV27 with TRBJ2-1, with D hard to call. This CDR3 is built from 15 residues. Germline V lookup: CDR1 MNHEY, CDR2 SMNVEV (reference sequence). V lost 5 bases and J lost 0, with 11 bases in between. The CDR3 bases are TGTGCCAGCAGTAGCGAACTAAGCTCCTACAATGAGCAGTTCTTC. This codes for CASSSELSSYNEQFF.

This clonotype was seen a handful of times. The rearrangement joins TRBV6-5 to TRBJ1-2; TRBD1 matches 11 bases. V was clipped by 0 bases and J by 8 bases; unmatched bases: 5. There are 15 residues in the CDR3. The germline V gene has CDR1 MNHEY and CDR2 SVGAGI. The CDR3 sequence: CASSYSGQGARGYTF. The CDR3 DNA follows: TGTGCCAGCAGTTACTCCGGACAGGGGGCGAGAGGCTACACCTTC.

With regard to this clonotype: Germline is not matched at one junction end, which may reflect a read error. This chain joins TRBV7-7 and TRBJ2-7; no definite D call. The CDR3 sequence is 17 residues long. CDR1 is SSHAT and CDR2 is FNYEAQ in the germline V gene (reference sequence). The CDR3 reads CASSPAPRRFIGYEQYF. CDR3 nucleotides: TGTGCTAGCAGCCCCGCTCCCCGTCGATTCATCGGGTACGAGCAGTACTTC. The full variable domain, completed using reference TRBV7-7 and TRBJ2-7, is GAGVSQSPRYKVTKRGQDVTLRCDPISSHATLYWYQQALGQGPEFLTYFNYEAQPDKSGLPSDRFSAERPEGSISTLTIQRTEQRDSAMYRCASSPAPRRFIGYEQYFGPGTRLTVT.

This clonotype was counted a single time. V and J are TRBV20-1 and TRBJ1-3; D might be TRBD1 (5 bases). From germline, CDR1 is DFQATT and CDR2 SNEGSKA (reference sequence). Deletions cut 3 bases from V and 3 bases from J, with 9 bases between. There are 13 residues in the CDR3. CDR3 nucleotides: TGCAGTGCTAGGACAGCTGTTGGAAACACCATATATTTT. Translated: CSARTAVGNTIYF.

This clonotype was counted ten times or more. The J gene is TRBJ2-7, the V gene TRBV7-8; no clear D gene. Per germline, CDR1 SGHVS and CDR2 FQNEAQ. Trimming removed 5 bases at V and 0 bases at J, with 20 bases between. The CDR3 is made up of 17 amino acids. The CDR3 spells CASSPNTPGPSSYEQYF. For the CDR3, the DNA is TGTGCCAGCAGCCCAAACACCCCAGGACCAAGCTCCTACGAGCAGTACTTC.

This sequence joins TRBV7-9 and TRBJ2-7; TRBD1 agrees at 8 bases. With V trimmed by 5 bases and J by 3 bases, 6 bases remained unmatched. CDR1 SEHNR and CDR2 FQNEAQ come from the germline V gene (reference sequence). The CDR3 extends over 14 amino acids. The CDR3 DNA is TGTGCCAGCAGCGCCGGACAGGGAGGCTACGAGCAGTACTTC. Translated: CASSAGQGGYEQYF.